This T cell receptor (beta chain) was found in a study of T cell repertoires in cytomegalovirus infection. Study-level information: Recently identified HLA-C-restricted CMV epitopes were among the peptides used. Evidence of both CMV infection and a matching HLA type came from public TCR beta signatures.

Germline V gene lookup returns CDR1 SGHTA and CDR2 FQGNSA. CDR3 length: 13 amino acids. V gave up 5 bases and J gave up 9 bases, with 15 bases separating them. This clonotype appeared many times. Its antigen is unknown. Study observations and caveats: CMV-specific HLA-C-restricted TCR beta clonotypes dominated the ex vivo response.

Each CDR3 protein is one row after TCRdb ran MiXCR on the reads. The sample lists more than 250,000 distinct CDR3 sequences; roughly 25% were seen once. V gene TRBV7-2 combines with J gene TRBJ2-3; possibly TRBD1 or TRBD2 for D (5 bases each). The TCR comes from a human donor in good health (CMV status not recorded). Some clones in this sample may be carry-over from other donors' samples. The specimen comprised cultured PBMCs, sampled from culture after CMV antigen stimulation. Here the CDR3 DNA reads TGTGCCAGCAGCCCCGGGGACGGCCTGACGCAGTATTTT. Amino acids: CASSPGDGLTQYF.